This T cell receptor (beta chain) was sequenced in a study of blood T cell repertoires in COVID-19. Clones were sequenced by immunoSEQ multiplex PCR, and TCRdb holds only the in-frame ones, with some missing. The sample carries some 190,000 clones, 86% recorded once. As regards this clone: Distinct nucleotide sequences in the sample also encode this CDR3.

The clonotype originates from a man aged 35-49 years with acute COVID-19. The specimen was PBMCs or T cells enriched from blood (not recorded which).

The CDR3 DNA reads as TGTGCCAGCAGTTTAGCGGGAGTCTACAATGAGCAGTTCTTC. It specifies CASSLAGVYNEQFF. This chain joins TRBV27 and TRBJ2-1, with 7 bases fitting TRBD2. This CDR3 spans 14 amino acids. Germline CDR1 is MNHEY and CDR2 is SMNVEV (reference sequence). The trim removed 2 bases at V and 3 bases at J, leaving 1 base unmatched.